These 20 T cell receptor beta chains originate from one sample sequenced in a study of cytomegalovirus exposure and HLA in healthy donors. Clones were read by immunoSEQ multiplex PCR, and TCRdb kept only the in-frame ones, dropping some. This sample carries over 250,000 clones, 80% to 90% of them seen once, and the ten largest clones take 1%. What was sequenced was PBMCs. These TCRs come from a woman aged 18-29 years in good health and CMV-seronegative.

This chain uses TRBV7-2 with TRBJ1-5; 10 bases line up with TRBD1. The trim removed 3 bases at V and 7 bases at J, leaving 6 bases unmatched. The CDR3 spans 15 residues. Germline V gene sequence: CDR1 SGHTA, CDR2 FQGNSA. The CDR3 nucleotides are TGTGCCAGCAGCTTCGGACAGGGGGTATGGCAGCCCCAGCATTTT. This codes for CASSFGQGVWQPQHF.

The chain combines TRBV14 with TRBJ1-1; D call uncertain. CDR1 SGHDN and CDR2 FVKESK come from the germline V gene. The CDR3 has 15 amino acids. The V and J ends lost 1 base and 0 bases respectively, with 9 bases between them. The CDR3 nucleotides are TGTGCCAGCAGCCAAGCGGGTCAGATGAACACTGAAGCTTTCTTT. Protein product: CASSQAGQMNTEAFF.

The chain recombines TRBV4-1 with TRBJ2-3, with D possibly being TRBD2 (6 bases). This CDR3 is 15 amino acids long. The germline V gene encodes CDR1 MGHRA and CDR2 YSYEKL. Trimming shortened V by 0 bases and J by 4 bases, and 11 bases separated the two germline ends. The CDR3 spells CASSQEGSGADTQYF. The CDR3 DNA reads as TGCGCCAGCAGCCAAGAGGGGTCGGGAGCAGATACGCAGTATTTT.

The V gene is TRBV4-1, the J gene TRBJ1-4, with D possibly TRBD1 on 5 matching bases. V lost 3 bases and J 7 bases, leaving 15 bases between the germline ends. Germline V CDR1 and CDR2: MGHRA, YSYEKL. The CDR3 is 15 residues long. The CDR3 spells CASSQAGTSGEKLFF. In DNA, the CDR3 is TGCGCCAGCAGCCAGGCCGGGACTAGTGGTGAAAAACTGTTTTTT.

The V and J genes are TRBV5-1 and TRBJ2-6; D unresolved. The V end lost 6 bases, the J end lost 0 bases, and 16 bases lay between the germline ends. The CDR3 totals 17 residues. Germline assignment: CDR1 SGHRS and CDR2 YFSETQ. CDR3 coding DNA: TGCGCCAGCAATTCCCCCCCAACAGCCTCTGGGGCCAACGTCCTGACTTTC. Protein product: CASNSPPTASGANVLTF.

The chain couples TRBV4-1 to TRBJ1-5; a weak D match, TRBD1 (5 bases). Germline-derived CDR1 and CDR2 are MGHRA and YSYEKL. The CDR3 runs 14 residues. Trimming removed 0 bases from V and 4 bases from J, with 7 bases in between. The CDR3 is CASSQDRGNQPQHF. The CDR3 DNA follows: TGCGCCAGCAGCCAAGACCGGGGGAATCAGCCCCAGCATTTT.

The chain links TRBV6-5 to TRBJ2-7; 7 bases match TRBD1. J gave up 10 bases and V 6 bases, and 9 bases lay outside the gene matches. This CDR3 has 12 amino acids. CDR1 is MNHEY and CDR2 is SVGAGI in the germline V gene. The CDR3 DNA follows: TGTGCCAGCAGACGCCGGGACAGCCCCCAGTACTTC. It encodes CASRRRDSPQYF.

This chain links TRBV5-1 with TRBJ1-3; D remains ambiguous. Trimming took off 4 bases at V and 2 bases at J, with 7 bases between the two ends. The CDR3 covers 13 residues. The germline V gene encodes CDR1 SGHRS and CDR2 YFSETQ. CDR3 DNA: TGCGCCAGCAGCGATCCTACTGGAAACACCATATATTTT. This encodes CASSDPTGNTIYF. Complete variable domain (other parts from reference TRBV5-1 and TRBJ1-3): KAGVTQTPRYLIKTRGQQVTLSCSPISGHRSVSWYQQTPGQGLQFLFEYFSETQRNKGNFPGRFSGRQFSNSRSEMNVSTLELGDSALYLCASSDPTGNTIYFGEGSWLTVV.

The chain employs TRBV7-2 and TRBJ2-7; the match to TRBD2 covers 7 bases. Per the germline V gene, CDR1 is SGHTA and CDR2 is FQGNSA. The J segment lost 2 bases and the V segment lost 2 bases, leaving 9 bases of the junction unmatched. The CDR3 extends over 16 amino acids. CDR3 protein: CASSLRSSGSTYEQYF. In DNA, the CDR3 is TGTGCCAGCAGCTTAAGAAGTAGCGGGTCCACCTACGAGCAGTACTTC. The full variable domain, completed using reference TRBV7-2 and TRBJ2-7, is GAGVSQSPSNKVTEKGKDVELRCDPISGHTALYWYRQSLGQGLEFLIYFQGNSAPDKSGLPSDRFSAERTGGSVSTLTIQRTQQEDSAVYLCASSLRSSGSTYEQYFGPGTRLTVT.

The rearrangement links TRBV19 to TRBJ2-7, with a tentative D call TRBD1 (5 bases). CDR1 and CDR2 from the germline V gene are LNHDA and SQIVND (reference sequence). Trimming stripped 4 bases from V and 3 bases from J, with 16 bases between. This CDR3 is 15 amino acids long. The CDR3 region has the DNA TGTGCCAGTAGTAGGTTCACAGGTTCACACTACGAGCAGTACTTC. It codes for CASSRFTGSHYEQYF.

The chain carries TRBV6-6 and TRBJ1-5; no clear D gene. The CDR3 is made up of 14 amino acids. CDR1 MNHNY and CDR2 SVGAGI come from the germline V gene (reference sequence). V was cut by 0 bases and J by 2 bases, with 5 bases left in between. DNA of the CDR3: TGTGCCAGCAGTTACTCGAGCGGCAATCAGCCCCAGCATTTT. This sequence encodes CASSYSSGNQPQHF.

The chain employs TRBV5-1 and TRBJ1-1; 7 positions agree with TRBD1. J gave up 7 bases and V 4 bases, and 16 bases lay outside the gene matches. This CDR3 has 16 residues. Germline loops: CDR1 SGHRS, CDR2 YFSETQ. The chain's CDR3 is CASSQDTYRGRNEAFF. In nucleotides, the CDR3 is TGCGCCAGCAGCCAGGACACGTACAGGGGAAGGAATGAAGCTTTCTTT.

The V call is TRBV11-3, the J call TRBJ2-7; no definite D call. V gave up 4 bases and J gave up 2 bases, with 9 bases separating them. This CDR3 has 13 amino acids. Germline V gene data show CDR1 as SGHNT and CDR2 as YENEEA. The CDR3 spells CASSSSLTYEQYF. As DNA, the CDR3 is TGTGCCAGCAGCTCGAGTCTTACCTACGAGCAGTACTTC.

The sample holds many counts of this clone. This chain uses TRBV28 with TRBJ1-2, with 8 positions matching TRBD1. The CDR3 covers 14 residues. Germline CDR1 MDHEN, CDR2 SYDVKM. J gave up 8 bases and V 11 bases, and 16 bases lay outside the gene matches. The CDR3 region is CAAGLDRDALGYTF. CDR3 nucleotides: TGTGCCGCTGGGTTGGACAGGGATGCTTTGGGCTACACCTTC.

This chain connects TRBV6-5 to TRBJ1-1, with a tentative D call TRBD1 (5 bases). V was shortened by 0 bases and J by 6 bases, with 11 bases between the two germline ends. The CDR3 spans 14 residues. Looked up from germline, CDR1 is MNHEY and CDR2 is SVGAGI. In nucleotides, the CDR3 is TGTGCCAGCAGTTACTCGAGCGGGGGAGCTGAAGCTTTCTTT. Encoded protein: CASSYSSGGAEAFF.

The chain joins TRBV6-5 to TRBJ1-1; 7 bases match TRBD1. Germline assignment: CDR1 MNHEY and CDR2 SVGAGI. This CDR3 comprises 13 residues. V lost 10 bases, J lost 4 bases, and 9 bases stayed unmatched. The CDR3 DNA is TGTGCCACAAATAGGGGGCGGCCCACTGAAGCTTTCTTT. It encodes CATNRGRPTEAFF.

This clone was found once. The CDR3: CSVAGQGSRETQYF. The CDR3 DNA reads as TGCAGCGTTGCCGGACAGGGGAGTCGAGAGACCCAGTACTTC. The genes are TRBV29-1 and TRBJ2-5; 9 bases align to TRBD1. The CDR3 is 14 amino acids. Germline-derived CDR1 and CDR2 are SQVTM and ANQGSEA. V was pared by 4 bases and J by 4 bases, with 7 bases of the junction left unmatched. Complete variable domain (other parts from reference TRBV29-1 and TRBJ2-5): SAVISQKPSRDICQRGTSLTIQCQVDSQVTMMFWYRQQPGQSLTLIATANQGSEATYESGFVIDKFPISRPNLTFSTLTVSNMSPEDSSIYLCSVAGQGSRETQYFGPGTRLLVL.

This clone came up once. J is TRBJ2-3 and V is TRBV7-2; D is unresolved. Between the trimmed V and J ends, which lost 6 bases and 6 bases, there was a span of 10 bases. CDR3 length equals 12 residues. Germline V lookup: CDR1 SGHTA, CDR2 FQGNSA. CDR3 sequence: CASSLLRDTQYF. In DNA, the CDR3 is TGTGCCAGCAGTCTACTGCGGGATACGCAGTATTTT.

The chain combines TRBV4-3 with TRBJ2-7; D is unresolved. Germline loops: CDR1 LGHNA, CDR2 YSLEER. Trimming shortened V by 1 base and J by 4 bases, and 11 bases separated the two germline ends. The CDR3 has 14 residues. The CDR3 loop reads CASSQGWIGYEQYF. For the CDR3, the DNA is TGCGCCAGCAGCCAAGGCTGGATCGGGTACGAGCAGTACTTC.

The J gene is TRBJ2-7, the V gene TRBV18; 11 bases map to TRBD2. V was clipped by 5 bases and J by 4 bases; unmatched bases: 7. CDR1 KGHSH and CDR2 LQKENI come from the germline V gene. The CDR3 has 15 amino acids. The CDR3 here is CASSSTSGSSYEQYF. The CDR3, as DNA: TGTGCCAGCTCATCTACTAGCGGGAGTTCGTACGAGCAGTACTTC.